The next 25 T cell receptor beta chains were all read from a single sample in a study of response to subunit inactivated influenza vaccine. Via MiXCR, TCRdb re-called the RT-PCR reads, giving one row per CDR3 protein. The sample holds about 780,000 distinct CDR3 sequences, approximately 18% seen once. Sample: PBMCs from blood, taken more than 4 days after vaccination. These receptors all stem from a man aged 45-60 years who received an inactivated influenza vaccine.

This clonotype was counted between two and nine times. V gene TRBV5-1 combines with J gene TRBJ2-7; D not resolved. Per germline, CDR1 SGHRS and CDR2 YFSETQ. Trimming took off 4 bases at V and 5 bases at J, with 22 bases between the two ends. The CDR3 consists of 16 residues. CDR3 nucleotide sequence: TGCGCCAGCAGCCTTGACGGGTTATCCCGCTCGGACGAGCAGTACTTC. Its protein is CASSLDGLSRSDEQYF.

This clonotype was seen at least ten times. The CDR3 sequence is CASSLAGEQFF. In DNA, the CDR3 is TGTGCCAGCAGTTTAGCGGGAGAGCAGTTCTTC. The chain employs TRBV12-3 or TRBV12-4 and TRBJ2-1; D is unresolved. This CDR3 is built from 11 residues. The V and J ends lost 0 bases and 10 bases respectively, with 4 bases between them.

This clonotype was detected only a few times. The chain couples TRBV4-1 to TRBJ2-6; D unclear. Germline-derived CDR1 and CDR2 are MGHRA and YSYEKL. There are 17 residues in the CDR3. Trimming took 1 base from V and 2 from J, leaving 12 bases between them. The CDR3 DNA sequence: TGCGCCAGCAGCCAAGGACTTCTCCTCCCTGGGGCCAACGTCCTGACTTTC. It encodes CASSQGLLLPGANVLTF.

In this sample, this clonotype turned up once. V gene TRBV3-1 combines with J gene TRBJ2-3, with a weak D call TRBD1 (6 bases). Germline V gene lookup returns CDR1 LGHDT and CDR2 YNNKEL (reference sequence). This CDR3 comprises 15 residues. The germline V and J ends were trimmed by 2 bases and 5 bases, with 14 bases remaining between them. For the CDR3, the DNA is TGTGCCAGCAGCCAAATGTCACTAGGGGGAGATACGCAGTATTTT. This sequence encodes CASSQMSLGGDTQYF.

The J gene is TRBJ2-1, the V gene TRBV20-1, with TRBD2 matching 7 bases. With 0 bases clipped from V and 9 bases from J, the junction kept 8 bases outside the gene matches. Germline values: CDR1 DFQATT, CDR2 SNEGSKA (reference sequence). The CDR3 is made up of 14 amino acids. This CDR3 is CSARDREGLIEQFF. CDR3 bases: TGCAGTGCTAGAGATAGGGAGGGCCTCATTGAGCAGTTCTTC.

This clonotype was counted between two and nine times. The V and J genes are TRBV20-1 and TRBJ2-1, with unresolved D. The CDR3 extends over 12 amino acids. Trimming took 4 bases from V and 5 from J, leaving 9 bases between them. The germline V gene has CDR1 DFQATT and CDR2 SNEGSKA (reference sequence). CDR3 bases: TGCAGTGCTACGCGCAAGCACAATGAGCAGTTCTTC. Translated: CSATRKHNEQFF.

This clonotype was counted between two and nine times. V and J are TRBV7-3 and TRBJ2-1; D possibly corresponds to TRBD2 (6 bases). Germline assignment: CDR1 SGHTA and CDR2 FQGTGA. The CDR3 is 15 amino acids. The V end was cut by 1 base, the J end by 5 bases, with 12 bases between. CDR3 coding DNA: TGTGCCAGCAGCTTAAATAGCGGAGGCAACAATGAGCAGTTCTTC. Amino acids: CASSLNSGGNNEQFF.

The rearrangement joins TRBV30 to TRBJ2-5; the D is unclear. This CDR3 region has 11 residues. V lost 0 bases and J 7 bases, leaving 6 bases between the germline ends. Germline loops: CDR1 GTSNPN, CDR2 SVGIG (reference sequence). The CDR3, as DNA: TGTGCCTGGAGTGTACTGGGGACCCAGTACTTC. This gives the protein CAWSVLGTQYF.

This clonotype occurred a few times. The V and J genes are TRBV6-2 or TRBV6-3 and TRBJ2-1; D ambiguous. Trimming removed 2 bases from V and 5 bases from J, with 13 bases in between. This CDR3 region has 15 residues. Germline V gives CDR1 MNHEY, CDR2 SVGEGT. CDR3 nucleotides: TGTGCCAGCAGTTACCTTGGCGGTCTGAACAATGAGCAGTTCTTC. It translates to CASSYLGGLNNEQFF.

This clonotype turned up a few times. The J gene is TRBJ2-2, the V gene TRBV14, with D hard to call. V shed 7 bases and J shed 7 bases, with 7 bases lying between them. The CDR3 length is 11 residues. Germline V CDR1 and CDR2: SGHDN, FVKESK. In DNA, the CDR3 is TGTGCCAGCAAGGCGTTCGGGGAGCTGTTTTTT. Encoded protein: CASKAFGELFF.

The rearrangement uses TRBV12-3 or TRBV12-4 and TRBJ2-3; tentative D call: TRBD2 (5 bases). V lost 6 bases and J 1 base, leaving 14 bases between the germline ends. The CDR3 is made up of 15 amino acids. CDR3 sequence: CASSRRAAGTDTQYF. The CDR3 nucleotides read TGTGCCAGCAGCAGGAGAGCAGCGGGCACAGATACGCAGTATTTT.

The chain couples TRBV28 to TRBJ2-7; 8 bases are a match to TRBD1. Losses at the gene ends were 4 bases for V and 9 bases for J; bases not matched to a gene: 5. The germline gives CDR1 MDHEN, CDR2 SYDVKM. CDR3 size: 12 residues. The CDR3 loop is CASSSRTGGQYF. CDR3 nucleotide sequence: TGTGCCAGCAGTTCCCGAACAGGGGGGCAGTACTTC.

This rearrangement joins TRBV28 to TRBJ1-2; 8 positions agree with TRBD1. CDR3 length equals 14 residues. Germline V gene sequence: CDR1 MDHEN, CDR2 SYDVKM. V gave up 6 bases and J gave up 8 bases; unmatched junction bases: 11. In DNA form, the CDR3 reads TGTGCCAGCAGCTCTGCGCAGGGGGCCAAGGGCTACACCTTC. Its translation: CASSSAQGAKGYTF.

Only a few counts were recorded for this clonotype. The chain combines TRBV10-3 with TRBJ2-1, with TRBD2 matching 9 bases. The CDR3 consists of 13 residues. The V gene end was trimmed by 4 bases and the J gene end by 10 bases; junction bases not matched to a gene: 5. The germline V gene encodes CDR1 ENHRY and CDR2 SYGVKD. The CDR3 DNA reads TGTGCCATCAGTGGGCTAGCGGGGAGGGAGCAGTTCTTC. Translating gives CAISGLAGREQFF.

The chain's CDR3 is CSVSGQGKIPGYGYTF. DNA for the CDR3: TGCAGCGTCTCCGGACAGGGAAAGATCCCGGGTTATGGCTACACCTTC. The rearrangement links TRBV29-1 to TRBJ1-2, with 8 bases identical to TRBD1. V shed 6 bases and J 5 bases; nucleotides not matched to a gene: 17. The CDR3 has 16 amino acids. The germline V gene has CDR1 SQVTM and CDR2 ANQGSEA.

This clonotype has a handful of counts. This chain links TRBV28 with TRBJ2-1; D is undetermined. Germline CDR1 reads MDHEN; CDR2 reads SYDVKM. V lost 3 bases and J lost 5, with 8 bases in between. The CDR3 contains 13 residues. The CDR3 DNA sequence: TGTGCCAGCAGTTTCGTGTTAGACAATGAGCAGTTCTTC. Translation: CASSFVLDNEQFF.

The J gene is TRBJ2-2, the V gene TRBV6-1; D call uncertain. Between the trimmed V and J ends, which lost 5 bases and 0 bases, there was a span of 13 bases. Germline V lookup: CDR1 MNHNS, CDR2 SASEGT. The CDR3 extends over 16 amino acids. The chain's CDR3 is CASSPPSEPNTGELFF. The CDR3 DNA follows: TGTGCCAGCAGTCCTCCGTCAGAGCCGAACACCGGGGAGCTGTTTTTT.

This clonotype appeared many times. The gene calls are TRBV24-1 and TRBJ2-2; D is uncertain. V was trimmed by 10 bases and J by 0 bases, leaving 11 bases between them. The CDR3 has 14 amino acids. CDR1 is KGHDR, CDR2 SFDVKD, per germline. The CDR3 bases are TGTGCCACGAGACCTGACACGAACACCGGGGAGCTGTTTTTT. Its translation: CATRPDTNTGELFF.

The V gene is TRBV20-1, the J gene TRBJ2-1; TRBD2 matches at 14 bases. V was pared by 6 bases and J by 8 bases, with 6 bases of the junction left unmatched. This CDR3 region has 14 residues. CDR1 and CDR2 from the germline V gene are DFQATT and SNEGSKA (reference sequence). The CDR3 protein is CSATSGRAGDEQFF. The CDR3 bases are TGCAGTGCGACTAGCGGGAGGGCCGGGGATGAGCAGTTCTTC.

This clonotype was picked up a small number of times. The chain is built from TRBV5-1 and TRBJ2-6, with 9 bases matching TRBD1. This CDR3 is built from 19 residues. From germline, CDR1 is SGHRS and CDR2 YFSETQ. The J segment lost 0 bases and the V segment lost 5 bases, leaving 12 bases of the junction unmatched. CDR3: CASRTGRDRVTSGANVLTF. CDR3 bases: TGCGCCAGCAGAACCGGCCGGGACAGGGTGACCTCTGGGGCCAACGTCCTGACTTTC. Full variable domain (outside the CDR3, taken from reference TRBV5-1 and TRBJ2-6): KAGVTQTPRYLIKTRGQQVTLSCSPISGHRSVSWYQQTPGQGLQFLFEYFSETQRNKGNFPGRFSGRQFSNSRSEMNVSTLELGDSALYLCASRTGRDRVTSGANVLTFGAGSRLTVL.

The sample holds a few counts of this clonotype. The chain employs TRBV5-1 and TRBJ2-1; TRBD1 might be the D (5 bases). This CDR3 is 14 amino acids long. Germline V CDR1 and CDR2: SGHRS, YFSETQ. Between the trimmed V and J ends, which lost 3 bases and 6 bases, there was a span of 13 bases. CDR3 region: CASSSFQGPNEQFF. The DNA for the CDR3 is TGCGCCAGCAGCTCTTTCCAGGGTCCCAATGAGCAGTTCTTC.

This clonotype was seen more than once but under ten times. The V and J genes are TRBV5-5 and TRBJ1-1, with D unclear. The germline CDR1 and CDR2 sequences are SGHKS and YYEKEE (reference sequence). There are 13 residues in the CDR3. Trimming removed 0 bases at V and 4 bases at J, with 7 bases between. CDR3: CASSLADATEAFF. For the CDR3, the DNA is TGTGCCAGCAGCTTGGCAGACGCCACTGAAGCTTTCTTT.

This clonotype was found many times. The gene calls are TRBV7-2 and TRBJ2-2; TRBD1 aligns across 8 bases. The CDR3 has 15 amino acids. Per germline, CDR1 SGHTA and CDR2 FQGNSA. Trimming cost V 2 bases and J 5 bases; bases outside gene matches: 4. As DNA, the CDR3 is TGTGCCAGCAGCTTACAGGGGGCTCGAACCGGGGAGCTGTTTTTT. Translated: CASSLQGARTGELFF.

This rearrangement joins TRBV30 to TRBJ2-2; D is ambiguous. The germline V and J ends were trimmed by 0 bases and 4 bases, with 6 bases remaining between them. Germline loops: CDR1 GTSNPN, CDR2 SVGIG (reference sequence). The CDR3 consists of 13 residues. The CDR3 spells CAWSVLLTGELFF. The CDR3 DNA reads as TGTGCCTGGAGTGTACTACTCACCGGGGAGCTGTTTTTT.

This clonotype was counted a few times. The V call is TRBV29-1, the J call TRBJ1-3, with TRBD1 as a possible D gene (5 bases). The V end was cut by 7 bases, the J end by 9 bases, with 19 bases between. CDR1 and CDR2 from the germline V gene are SQVTM and ANQGSEA. The length of the CDR3 is 13 residues. Here the CDR3 reads CSGQAAGRGTIYF. Written as DNA, the CDR3 is TGCAGCGGCCAGGCAGCCGGAAGGGGCACCATATATTTT.